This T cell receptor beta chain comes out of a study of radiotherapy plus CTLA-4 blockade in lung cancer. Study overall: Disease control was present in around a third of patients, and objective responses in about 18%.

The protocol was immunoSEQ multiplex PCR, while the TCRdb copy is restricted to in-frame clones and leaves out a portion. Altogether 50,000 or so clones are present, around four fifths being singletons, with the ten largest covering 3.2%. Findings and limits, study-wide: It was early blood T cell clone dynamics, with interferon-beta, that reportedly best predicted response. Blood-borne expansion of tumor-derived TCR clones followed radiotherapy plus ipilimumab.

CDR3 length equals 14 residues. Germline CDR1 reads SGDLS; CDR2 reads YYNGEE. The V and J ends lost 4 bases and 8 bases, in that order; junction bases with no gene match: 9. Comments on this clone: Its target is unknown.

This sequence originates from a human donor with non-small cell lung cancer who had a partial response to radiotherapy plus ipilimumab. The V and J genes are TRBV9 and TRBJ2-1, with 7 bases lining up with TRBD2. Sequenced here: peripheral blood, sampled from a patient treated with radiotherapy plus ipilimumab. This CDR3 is CASSPPGLIDEQFF. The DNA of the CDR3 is TGTGCCAGCAGCCCCCCGGGACTAATCGATGAGCAGTTCTTC.